The sequence of this T cell receptor (beta chain) was determined in a study of T cell responses to AZD1222 COVID-19 vaccine. Study-wide results and caveats: None of the repertoires were sampled until the peak T cell response had passed.

Points on this clone: No antigen is known for it.

CDR1 MDHEN and CDR2 SYDVKM come from the germline V gene. This CDR3 spans 14 amino acids. V was cut by 3 bases and J by 2 bases, with 9 bases left in between. Only in-frame clones appear in the TCRdb table, and some are missing; sequencing was by immunoSEQ multiplex PCR. Of around 180,000 clones in the sample, 80% to 90% were seen once. The sequence came from an adult in good health. V is TRBV28 and J is TRBJ2-3; D gene ambiguous. This sample comprised peripheral blood, obtained on day 0 of MenACWY control vaccination. CDR3 in amino acids: CASSFVTNTDTQYF. CDR3 nucleotide sequence: TGTGCCAGCAGTTTTGTGACAAACACAGATACGCAGTATTTT.